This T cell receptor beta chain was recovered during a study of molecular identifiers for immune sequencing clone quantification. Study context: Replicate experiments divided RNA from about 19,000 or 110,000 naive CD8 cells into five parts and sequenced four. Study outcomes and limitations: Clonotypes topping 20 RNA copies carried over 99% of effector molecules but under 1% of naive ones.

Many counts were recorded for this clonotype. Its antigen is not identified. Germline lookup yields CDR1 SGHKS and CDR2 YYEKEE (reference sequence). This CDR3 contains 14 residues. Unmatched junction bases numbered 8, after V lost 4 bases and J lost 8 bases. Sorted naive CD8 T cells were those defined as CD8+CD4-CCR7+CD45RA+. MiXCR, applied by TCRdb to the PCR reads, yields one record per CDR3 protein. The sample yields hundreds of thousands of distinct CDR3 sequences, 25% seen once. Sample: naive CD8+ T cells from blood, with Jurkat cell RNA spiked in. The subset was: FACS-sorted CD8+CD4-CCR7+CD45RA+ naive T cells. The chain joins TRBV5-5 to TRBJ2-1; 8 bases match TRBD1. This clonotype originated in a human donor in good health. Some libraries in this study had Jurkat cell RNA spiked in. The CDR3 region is CASSPLDREDEQFF. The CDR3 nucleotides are TGTGCCAGCAGCCCACTGGACAGGGAGGATGAGCAGTTCTTC.